This T cell receptor beta chain was obtained from a study of blood T cell repertoires in COVID-19. Per the authors' pipeline: Nucleated cell number was recorded as an estimate derived from reference gene primer amplification. Only in-frame clones appear in the TCRdb table, and some are missing; sequencing was by immunoSEQ multiplex PCR. V, J and clone size reflect that table, while D and trimming were determined from the DNA. The data hold some 110,000 clones, with 70% to 90% observed a single time. The sequenced sample was peripheral blood. The clonotype originates from a man aged 35 to 55 with acute or convalescent COVID-19.

The CDR3 bases are TGTGCCAGCAGCCATCCAGGGGCCCGCTACAATGAGCAGTTCTTC. Its translation is CASSHPGARYNEQFF. The chain employs TRBV3-1 (or the pseudogene TRBV3-2) and TRBJ2-1; TRBD1 is a possible D gene (6 bases). With 3 bases removed from V and 3 bases from J, the gap between germline ends came to 12 bases. CDR3 size: 15 residues. Germline CDR1 is LGHDT and CDR2 is YNNKEL (reference sequence).